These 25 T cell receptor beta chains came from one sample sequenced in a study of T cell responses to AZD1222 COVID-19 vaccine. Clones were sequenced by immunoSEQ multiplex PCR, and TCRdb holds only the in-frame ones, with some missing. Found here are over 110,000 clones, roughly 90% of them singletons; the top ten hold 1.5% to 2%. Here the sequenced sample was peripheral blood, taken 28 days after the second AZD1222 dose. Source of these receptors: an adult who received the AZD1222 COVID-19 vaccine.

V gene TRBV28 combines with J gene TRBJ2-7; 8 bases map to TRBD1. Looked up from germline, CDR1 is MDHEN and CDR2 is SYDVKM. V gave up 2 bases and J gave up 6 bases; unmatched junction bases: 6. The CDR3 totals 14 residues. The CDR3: CASSLVRQGSEQYF. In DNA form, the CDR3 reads TGTGCCAGCAGTTTAGTGAGACAGGGGTCCGAGCAGTACTTC. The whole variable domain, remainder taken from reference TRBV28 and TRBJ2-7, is DVKVTQSSRYLVKRTGEKVFLECVQDMDHENMFWYRQDPGLGLRLIYFSYDVKMKEKGDIPEGYSVSREKKERFSLILESASTNQTSMYLCASSLVRQGSEQYFGPGTRLTVT.

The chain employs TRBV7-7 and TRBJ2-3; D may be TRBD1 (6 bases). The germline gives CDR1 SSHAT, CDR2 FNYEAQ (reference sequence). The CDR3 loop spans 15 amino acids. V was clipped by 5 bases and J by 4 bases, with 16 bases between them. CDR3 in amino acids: CASSRGDRTSDTQYF. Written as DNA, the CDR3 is TGTGCCAGCAGCCGAGGCGACAGGACCTCAGATACGCAGTATTTT.

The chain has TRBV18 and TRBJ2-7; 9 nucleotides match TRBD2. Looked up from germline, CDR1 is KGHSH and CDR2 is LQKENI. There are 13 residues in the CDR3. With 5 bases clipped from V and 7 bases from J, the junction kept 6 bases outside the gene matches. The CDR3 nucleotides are TGTGCCAGCTCATCGGGACTAGCTGGTGAGCAGTACGTC. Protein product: CASSSGLAGEQYV.

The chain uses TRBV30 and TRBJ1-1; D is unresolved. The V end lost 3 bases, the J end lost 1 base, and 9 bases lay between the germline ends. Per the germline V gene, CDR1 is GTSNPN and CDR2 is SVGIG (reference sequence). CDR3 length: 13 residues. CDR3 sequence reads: CAWRERQNTEAFF. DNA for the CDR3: TGTGCCTGGAGAGAACGACAGAACACTGAAGCTTTCTTT.

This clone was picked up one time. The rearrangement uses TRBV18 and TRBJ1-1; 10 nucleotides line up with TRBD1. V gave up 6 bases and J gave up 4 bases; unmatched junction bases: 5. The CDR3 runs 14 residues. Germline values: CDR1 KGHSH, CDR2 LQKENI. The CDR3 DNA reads TGTGCCAGCTCTAAAGGACAGGGGGGCACTGAAGCTTTCTTT. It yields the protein CASSKGQGGTEAFF.

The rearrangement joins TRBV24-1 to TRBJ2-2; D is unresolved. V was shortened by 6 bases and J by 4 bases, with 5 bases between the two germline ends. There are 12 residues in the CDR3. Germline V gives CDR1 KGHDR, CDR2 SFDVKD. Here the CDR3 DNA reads TGTGCCACCAGTTCAGGCACCGGGGAGCTGTTTTTT. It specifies CATSSGTGELFF.

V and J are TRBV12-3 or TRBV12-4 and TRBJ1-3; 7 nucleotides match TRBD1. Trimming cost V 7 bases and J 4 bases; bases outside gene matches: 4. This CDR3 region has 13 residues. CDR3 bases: TGTGCCAGCACCTGGACAGGAGGAAACACCATATATTTT. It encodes CASTWTGGNTIYF.

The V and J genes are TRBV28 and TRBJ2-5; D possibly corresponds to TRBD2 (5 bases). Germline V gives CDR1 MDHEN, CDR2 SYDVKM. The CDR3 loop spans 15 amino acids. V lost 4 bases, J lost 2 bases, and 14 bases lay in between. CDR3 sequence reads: CASSSLTAAQETQYF. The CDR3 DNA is TGTGCCAGCAGTTCCTTAACAGCGGCGCAAGAGACCCAGTACTTC.

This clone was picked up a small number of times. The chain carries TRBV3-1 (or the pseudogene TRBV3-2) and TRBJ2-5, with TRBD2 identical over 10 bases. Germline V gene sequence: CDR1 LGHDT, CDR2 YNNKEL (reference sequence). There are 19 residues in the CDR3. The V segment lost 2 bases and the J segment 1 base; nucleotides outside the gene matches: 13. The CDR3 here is CASSQPGLATQIFQETQYF. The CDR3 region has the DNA TGTGCCAGCAGCCAACCGGGACTAGCGACTCAAATATTCCAAGAGACCCAGTACTTC.

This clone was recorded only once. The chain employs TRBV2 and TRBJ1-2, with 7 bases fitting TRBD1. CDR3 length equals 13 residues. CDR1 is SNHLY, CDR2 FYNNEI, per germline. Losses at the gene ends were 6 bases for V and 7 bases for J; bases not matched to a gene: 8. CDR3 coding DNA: TGTGCCAGCAGAGCACGGGACAGTTTTGGCTACACCTTC. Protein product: CASRARDSFGYTF.

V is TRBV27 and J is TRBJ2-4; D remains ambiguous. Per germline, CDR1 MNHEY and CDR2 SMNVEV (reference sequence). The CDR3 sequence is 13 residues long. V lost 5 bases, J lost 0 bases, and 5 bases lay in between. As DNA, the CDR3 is TGTGCCAGCAGTACCCAAGCCAAAAACATTCAGTACTTC. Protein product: CASSTQAKNIQYF.

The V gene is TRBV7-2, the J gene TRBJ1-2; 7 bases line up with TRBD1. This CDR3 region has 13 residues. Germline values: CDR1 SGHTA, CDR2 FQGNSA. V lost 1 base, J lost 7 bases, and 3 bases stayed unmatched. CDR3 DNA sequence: TGTGCCAGCAGCTTAGGACAGGGAGGTGGCTACACCTTC. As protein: CASSLGQGGGYTF.

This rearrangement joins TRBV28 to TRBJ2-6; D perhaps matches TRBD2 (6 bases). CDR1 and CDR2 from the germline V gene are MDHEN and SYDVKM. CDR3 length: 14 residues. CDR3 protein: CGSSGVSGANVLTF. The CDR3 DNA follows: TGTGGAAGCTCGGGAGTCTCTGGGGCCAACGTCCTGACTTTC. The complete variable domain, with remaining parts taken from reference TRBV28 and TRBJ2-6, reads DVKVTQSSRYLVKRTGEKVFLECVQDMDHENMFWYRQDPGLGLRLIYFSYDVKMKEKGDIPEGYSVSREKKERFSLILESASTNQTSMYLCGSSGVSGANVLTFGAGSRLTVL.

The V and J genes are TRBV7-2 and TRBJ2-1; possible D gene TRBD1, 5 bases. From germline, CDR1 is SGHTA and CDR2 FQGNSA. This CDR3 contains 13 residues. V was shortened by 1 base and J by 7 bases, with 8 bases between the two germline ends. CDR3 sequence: CASSLVGVNEQFF. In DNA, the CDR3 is TGTGCCAGCAGCTTAGTAGGGGTGAATGAGCAGTTCTTC.

CDR3 sequence reads: CATSDFGVSSYNEQFF. In DNA form, the CDR3 reads TGTGCCACCAGTGATTTCGGGGTTAGCTCCTACAATGAGCAGTTCTTC. V is TRBV24-1 and J is TRBJ2-1; perhaps TRBD2 as D (5 bases). The CDR3 is made up of 16 amino acids. Germline V CDR1 and CDR2: KGHDR, SFDVKD. The germline V and J ends were trimmed by 1 base and 0 bases, with 9 bases remaining between them.

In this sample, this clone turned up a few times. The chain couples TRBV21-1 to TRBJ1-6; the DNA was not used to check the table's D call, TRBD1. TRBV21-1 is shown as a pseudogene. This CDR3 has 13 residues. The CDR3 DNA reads TGTGCCACCCTCGACAGACTCCCTTCACCCCTCCACTTT. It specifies CATLDRLPSPLHF.

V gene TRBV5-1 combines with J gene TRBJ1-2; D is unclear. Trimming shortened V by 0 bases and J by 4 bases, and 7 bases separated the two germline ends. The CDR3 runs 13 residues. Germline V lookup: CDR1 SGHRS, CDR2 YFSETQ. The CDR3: CASSLEQIYGYTF. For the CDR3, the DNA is TGCGCCAGCAGCTTGGAACAGATCTATGGCTACACCTTC.

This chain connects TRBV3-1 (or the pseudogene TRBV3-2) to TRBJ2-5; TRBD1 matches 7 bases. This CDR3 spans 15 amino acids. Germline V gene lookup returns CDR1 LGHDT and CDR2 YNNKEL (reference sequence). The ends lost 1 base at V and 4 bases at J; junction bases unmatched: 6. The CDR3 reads CASSQGWDRRETQYF. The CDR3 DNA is TGTGCCAGCAGCCAAGGCTGGGACAGACGAGAGACCCAGTACTTC.

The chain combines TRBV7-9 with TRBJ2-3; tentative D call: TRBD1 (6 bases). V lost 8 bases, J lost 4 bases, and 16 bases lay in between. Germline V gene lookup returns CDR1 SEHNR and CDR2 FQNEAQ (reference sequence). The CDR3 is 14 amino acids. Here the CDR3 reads CASRKTGSADTQYF. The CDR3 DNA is TGTGCCAGCCGAAAGACAGGATCGGCAGATACGCAGTATTTT.

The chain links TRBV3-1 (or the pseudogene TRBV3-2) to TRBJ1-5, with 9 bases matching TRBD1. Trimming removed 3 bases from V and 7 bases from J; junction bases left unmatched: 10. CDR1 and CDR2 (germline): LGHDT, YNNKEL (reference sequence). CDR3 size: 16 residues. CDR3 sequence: CASSHYGQGKEQPQHF. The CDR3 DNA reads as TGTGCCAGCAGCCACTATGGACAGGGGAAGGAACAGCCCCAGCATTTT.

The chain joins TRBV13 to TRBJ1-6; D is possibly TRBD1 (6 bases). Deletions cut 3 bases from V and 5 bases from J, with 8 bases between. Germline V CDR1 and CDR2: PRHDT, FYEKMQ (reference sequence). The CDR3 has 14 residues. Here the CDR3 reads CASSFRGNNSPLHF. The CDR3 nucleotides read TGTGCCAGCAGCTTCAGGGGAAATAATTCACCCCTCCACTTT.

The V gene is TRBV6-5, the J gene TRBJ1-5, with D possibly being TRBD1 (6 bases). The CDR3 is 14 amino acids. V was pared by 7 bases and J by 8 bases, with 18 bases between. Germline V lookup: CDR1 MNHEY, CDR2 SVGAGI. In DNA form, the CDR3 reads TGTGCCAGCAAACCAGGGGTCCCGCCGGAGCCCCAGCATTTT. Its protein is CASKPGVPPEPQHF.

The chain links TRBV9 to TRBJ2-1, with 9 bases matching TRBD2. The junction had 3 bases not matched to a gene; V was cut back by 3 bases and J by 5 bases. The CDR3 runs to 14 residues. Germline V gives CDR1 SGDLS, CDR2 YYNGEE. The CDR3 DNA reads TGTGCCAGCAGCGCGACTAGCGGAAACAATGAGCAGTTCTTC. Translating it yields CASSATSGNNEQFF.

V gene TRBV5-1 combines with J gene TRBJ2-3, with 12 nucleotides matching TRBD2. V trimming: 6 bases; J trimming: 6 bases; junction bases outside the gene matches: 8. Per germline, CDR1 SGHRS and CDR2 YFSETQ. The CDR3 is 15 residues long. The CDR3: CASNLASGGVDTQYF. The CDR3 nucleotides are TGCGCCAGCAATTTGGCTAGCGGGGGGGTTGATACGCAGTATTTT.

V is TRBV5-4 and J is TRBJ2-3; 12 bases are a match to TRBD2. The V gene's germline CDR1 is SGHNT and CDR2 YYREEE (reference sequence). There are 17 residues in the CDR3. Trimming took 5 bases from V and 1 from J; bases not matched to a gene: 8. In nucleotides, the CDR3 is TGTGCCAGCAGTTTCCTAGCGGGAGGGCCAGGCACAGATACGCAGTATTTT. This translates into CASSFLAGGPGTDTQYF.